This T cell receptor (beta chain) was recorded in a study of siplizumab effects on memory and regulatory T cells. Study-level findings and limits: A naive or memory phenotype could not be assigned to roughly 80-96% of the proliferating CD4+ or CD8+ clones.

From germline, CDR1 is SEHNR and CDR2 FQNEAQ (reference sequence). The CDR3 has 14 residues. Trimming took 3 bases from V and 9 from J; bases not matched to a gene: 9. Worth noting for this clone: What it recognizes is unknown.

Sequenced by immunoSEQ multiplex PCR; TCRdb stores in-frame clones only, minus some. The sample lists some 100,000 clones, about 90% occurring once. The sequencing sample was made of CD4+ T cells sorted from blood. The sequence derives from a human donor in good health. Some clones in this sample may be carry-over from other donors' samples. The V gene is TRBV7-9, the J gene TRBJ1-2; TRBD1 aligns across 8 bases. This chain's CDR3 is CASSLGQVLLRYTF. CDR3 in DNA: TGTGCCAGCAGCTTGGGACAGGTGCTTTTACGCTACACCTTC.